The clone carrying this TCR beta chain was recorded once. Its specificity is not known. The data were obtained in a study of cytomegalovirus exposure and HLA in healthy donors. Across the study: Prior work identified 120 million or so unique TCR beta sequences in some 200 million T cells.

Germline V CDR1 and CDR2: LNHDA, SQIVND (reference sequence). V shed 9 bases and J shed 8 bases, with 20 bases lying between them. The CDR3 totals 14 residues. Broader study findings: It was shown in a later analysis that HLA-associated TCR beta chains were more clonally expanded than other, equally common chains.

This PCR relied on a set of 60 Vbeta primers and 13 Jbeta primers. Some clones are missing from TCRdb's copy, which holds only in-frame ones; the method was immunoSEQ multiplex PCR. The table includes approximately 200,000 clones, 82% detected once. V is TRBV19 and J is TRBJ2-1; tentatively, D is TRBD2 (6 bases). The sequence was obtained from a woman in her forties or fifties in good health and CMV-seropositive. The sequenced material came from PBMCs. DNA for the CDR3: TGTGCCAGCCAACGGGACTCTACGGGGGATGAGCAGTTCTTC. It specifies CASQRDSTGDEQFF.